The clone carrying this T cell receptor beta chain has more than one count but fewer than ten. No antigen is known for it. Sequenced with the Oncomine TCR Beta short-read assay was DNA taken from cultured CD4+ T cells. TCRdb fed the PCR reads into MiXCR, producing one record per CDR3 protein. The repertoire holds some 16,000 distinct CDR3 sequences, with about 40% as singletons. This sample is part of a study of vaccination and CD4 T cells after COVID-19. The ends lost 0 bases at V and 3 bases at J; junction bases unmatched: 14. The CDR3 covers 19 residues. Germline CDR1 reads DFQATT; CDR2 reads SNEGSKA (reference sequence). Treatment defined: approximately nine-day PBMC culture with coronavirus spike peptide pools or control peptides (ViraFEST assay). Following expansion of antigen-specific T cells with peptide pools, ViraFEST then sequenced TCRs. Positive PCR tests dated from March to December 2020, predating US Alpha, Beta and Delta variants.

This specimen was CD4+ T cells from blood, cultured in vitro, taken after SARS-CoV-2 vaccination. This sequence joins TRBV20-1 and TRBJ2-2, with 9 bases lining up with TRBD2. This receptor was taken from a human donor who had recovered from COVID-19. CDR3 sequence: CSARDISGSSGSYTGELFF. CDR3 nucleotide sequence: TGCAGTGCTAGAGATATTTCTGGGAGTAGCGGGAGTTACACCGGGGAGCTGTTTTTT.